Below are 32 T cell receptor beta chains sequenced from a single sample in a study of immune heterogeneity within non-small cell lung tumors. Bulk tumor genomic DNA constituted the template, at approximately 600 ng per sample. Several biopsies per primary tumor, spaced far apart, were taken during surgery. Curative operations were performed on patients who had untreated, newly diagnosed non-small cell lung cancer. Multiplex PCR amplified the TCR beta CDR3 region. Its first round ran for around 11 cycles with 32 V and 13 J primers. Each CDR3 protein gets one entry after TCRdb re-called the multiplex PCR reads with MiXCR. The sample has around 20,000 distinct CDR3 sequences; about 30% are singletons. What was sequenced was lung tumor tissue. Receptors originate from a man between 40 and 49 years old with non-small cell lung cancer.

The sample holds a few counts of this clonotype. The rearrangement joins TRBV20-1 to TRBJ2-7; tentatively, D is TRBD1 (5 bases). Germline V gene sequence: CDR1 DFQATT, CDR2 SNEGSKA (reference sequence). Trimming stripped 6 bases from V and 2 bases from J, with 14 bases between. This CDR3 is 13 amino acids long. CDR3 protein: CSAEPPGTYEQYF. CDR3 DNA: TGCAGTGCCGAGCCGCCAGGGACCTACGAGCAGTACTTC.

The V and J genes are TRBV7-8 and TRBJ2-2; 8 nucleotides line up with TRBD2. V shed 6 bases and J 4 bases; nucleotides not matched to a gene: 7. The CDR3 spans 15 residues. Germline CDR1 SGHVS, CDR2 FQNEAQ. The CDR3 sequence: CASRPLADGTGELFF. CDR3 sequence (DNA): TGTGCCAGCAGACCACTAGCGGATGGCACCGGGGAGCTGTTTTTT. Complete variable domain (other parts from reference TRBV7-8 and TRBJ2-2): GAGVSQSPRYKVAKRGQDVALRCDPISGHVSLFWYQQALGQGPEFLTYFQNEAQLDKSGLPSDRFFAERPEGSVSTLKIQRTQQEDSAVYLCASRPLADGTGELFFGEGSRLTVL.

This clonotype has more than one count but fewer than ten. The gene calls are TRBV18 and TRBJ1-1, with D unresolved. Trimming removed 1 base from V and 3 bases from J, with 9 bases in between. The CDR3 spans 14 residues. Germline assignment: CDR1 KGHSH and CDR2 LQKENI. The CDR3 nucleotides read TGTGCCAGCTCACCACAGCCCCAAGACACTGAAGCTTTCTTT. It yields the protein CASSPQPQDTEAFF.

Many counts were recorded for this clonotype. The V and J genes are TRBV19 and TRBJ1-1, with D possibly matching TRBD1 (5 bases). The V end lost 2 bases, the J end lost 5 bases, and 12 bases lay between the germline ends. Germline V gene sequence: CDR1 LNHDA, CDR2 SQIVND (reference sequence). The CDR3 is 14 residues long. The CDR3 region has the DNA TGTGCCAGTAGTATACAGGGCGGTGGAACTGAAGCTTTCTTT. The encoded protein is CASSIQGGGTEAFF.

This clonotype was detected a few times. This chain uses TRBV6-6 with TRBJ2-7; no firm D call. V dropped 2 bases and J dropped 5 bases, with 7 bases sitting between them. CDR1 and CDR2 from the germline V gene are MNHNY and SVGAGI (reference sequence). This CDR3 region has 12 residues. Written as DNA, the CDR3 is TGTGCCAGCAGTTACGGGCGTGACGAGCAGTACTTC. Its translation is CASSYGRDEQYF.

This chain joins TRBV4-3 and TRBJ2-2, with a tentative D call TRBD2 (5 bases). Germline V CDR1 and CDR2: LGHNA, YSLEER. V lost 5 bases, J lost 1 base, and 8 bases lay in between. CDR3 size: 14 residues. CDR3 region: CASSSSGNTGELFF. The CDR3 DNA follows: TGCGCCAGCAGCTCAAGCGGGAACACCGGGGAGCTGTTTTTT.

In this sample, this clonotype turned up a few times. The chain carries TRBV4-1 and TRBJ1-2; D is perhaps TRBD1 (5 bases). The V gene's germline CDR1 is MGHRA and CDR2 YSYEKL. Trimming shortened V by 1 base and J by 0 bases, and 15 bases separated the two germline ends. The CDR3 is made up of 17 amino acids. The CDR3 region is CASSQGAGQGANYGYTF. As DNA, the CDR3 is TGCGCCAGCAGCCAAGGGGCAGGCCAAGGGGCTAACTATGGCTACACCTTC.

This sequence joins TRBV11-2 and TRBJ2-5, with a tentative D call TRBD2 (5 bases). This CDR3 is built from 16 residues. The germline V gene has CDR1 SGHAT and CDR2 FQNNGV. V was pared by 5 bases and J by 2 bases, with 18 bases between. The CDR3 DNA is TGTGCCAGCAGCAAAGGCGGGCCACGTGTACAAGAGACCCAGTACTTC. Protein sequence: CASSKGGPRVQETQYF.

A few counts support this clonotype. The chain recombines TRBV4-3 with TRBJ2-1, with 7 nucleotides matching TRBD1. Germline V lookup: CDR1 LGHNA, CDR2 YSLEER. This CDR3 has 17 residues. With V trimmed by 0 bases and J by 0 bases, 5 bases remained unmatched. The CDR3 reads CASSQDVAGGSYNEQFF. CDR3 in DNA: TGCGCCAGCAGCCAAGATGTAGCAGGGGGCTCCTACAATGAGCAGTTCTTC.

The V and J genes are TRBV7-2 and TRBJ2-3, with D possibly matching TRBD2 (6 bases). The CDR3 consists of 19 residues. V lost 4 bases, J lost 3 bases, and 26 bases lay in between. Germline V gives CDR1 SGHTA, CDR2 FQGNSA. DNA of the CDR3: TGTGCCAGCAGCTCCCGTGGGGGTTGGCGGGAAACAACGACAGATACGCAGTATTTT. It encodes CASSSRGGWRETTTDTQYF.

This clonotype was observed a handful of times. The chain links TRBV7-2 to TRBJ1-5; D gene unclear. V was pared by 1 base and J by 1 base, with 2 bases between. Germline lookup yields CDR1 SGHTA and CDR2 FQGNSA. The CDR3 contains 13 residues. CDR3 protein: CASSLDSNQPQHF. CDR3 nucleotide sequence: TGTGCCAGCAGCTTAGACAGCAATCAGCCCCAGCATTTT.

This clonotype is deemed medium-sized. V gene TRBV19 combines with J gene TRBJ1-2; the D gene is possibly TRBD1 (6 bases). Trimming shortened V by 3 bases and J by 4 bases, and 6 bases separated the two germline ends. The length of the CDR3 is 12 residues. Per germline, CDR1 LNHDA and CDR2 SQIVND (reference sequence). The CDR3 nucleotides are TGTGCCAGTAGTATGGACAGCTATGGCTACACCTTC. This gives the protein CASSMDSYGYTF.

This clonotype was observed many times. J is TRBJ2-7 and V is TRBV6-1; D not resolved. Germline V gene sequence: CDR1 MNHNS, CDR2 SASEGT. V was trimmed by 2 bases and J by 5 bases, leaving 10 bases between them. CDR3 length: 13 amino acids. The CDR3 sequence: CASSEFLADEQYF. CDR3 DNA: TGTGCCAGCAGTGAATTCCTCGCGGACGAGCAGTACTTC.

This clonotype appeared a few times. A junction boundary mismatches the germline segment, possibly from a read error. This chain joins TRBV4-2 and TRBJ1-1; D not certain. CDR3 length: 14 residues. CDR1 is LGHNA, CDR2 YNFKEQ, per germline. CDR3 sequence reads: CASRPTGMNTEALF. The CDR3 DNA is TGTGCCAGCAGGCCGACTGGGATGAACACTGAAGCTTTATTT.

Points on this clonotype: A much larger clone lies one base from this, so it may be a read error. The CDR3 bases are TGTGCCAGCAGTGGAGGACATGGCGTCCCCCCCGAGCAGTACTTC. This encodes CASSGGHGVPPEQYF. The chain is built from TRBV6-1 and TRBJ2-7; D perhaps matches TRBD1 (5 bases). Germline-derived CDR1 and CDR2 are MNHNS and SASEGT. This CDR3 has 15 amino acids. Deletions cut 4 bases from V and 6 bases from J, with 19 bases between.

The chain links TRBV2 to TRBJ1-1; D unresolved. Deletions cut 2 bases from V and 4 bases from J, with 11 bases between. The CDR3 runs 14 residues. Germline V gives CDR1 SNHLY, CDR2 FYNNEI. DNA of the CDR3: TGTGCCAGCAGTGAATTTCTCGGAGGCACTGAAGCTTTCTTT. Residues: CASSEFLGGTEAFF.

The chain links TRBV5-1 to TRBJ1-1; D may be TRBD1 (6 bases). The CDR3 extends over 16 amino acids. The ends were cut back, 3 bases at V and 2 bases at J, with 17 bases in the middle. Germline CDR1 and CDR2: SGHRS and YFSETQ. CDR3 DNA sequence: TGCGCCAGCAGCTCTGGCTACAGGGAGGCTAACACTGAAGCTTTCTTT. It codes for CASSSGYREANTEAFF.

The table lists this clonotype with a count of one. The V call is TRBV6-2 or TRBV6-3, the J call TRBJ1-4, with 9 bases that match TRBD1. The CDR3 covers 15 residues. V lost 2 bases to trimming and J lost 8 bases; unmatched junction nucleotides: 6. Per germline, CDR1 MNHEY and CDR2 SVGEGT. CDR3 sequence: CASSYTGGADEKLFF. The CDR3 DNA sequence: TGTGCCAGCAGTTACACAGGGGGCGCGGACGAAAAACTGTTTTTT.

The CDR3 DNA is TGTGCCAGTAGTCGTTTACTAGCGGAGGAGACCCAGTACTTC. Its protein is CASSRLLAEETQYF. The chain recombines TRBV19 with TRBJ2-5; 8 bases line up with TRBD2. The CDR3 length is 14 residues. The germline gives CDR1 LNHDA, CDR2 SQIVND (reference sequence). Trimming removed 5 bases from V and 5 bases from J; junction bases left unmatched: 7.

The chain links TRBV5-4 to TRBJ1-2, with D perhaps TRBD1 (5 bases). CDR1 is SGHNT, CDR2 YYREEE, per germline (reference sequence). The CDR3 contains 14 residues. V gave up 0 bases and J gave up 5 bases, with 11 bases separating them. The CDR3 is CASSLERRGYGYTF. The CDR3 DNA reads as TGTGCCAGCAGCTTGGAGCGGAGGGGATATGGCTACACCTTC.

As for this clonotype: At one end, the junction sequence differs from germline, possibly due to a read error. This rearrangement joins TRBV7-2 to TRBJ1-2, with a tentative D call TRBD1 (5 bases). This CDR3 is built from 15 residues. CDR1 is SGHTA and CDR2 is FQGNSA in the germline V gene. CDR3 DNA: TGTGCAAGCAGACTACGGACACGCCTGAACTATGGCTACACCTTC. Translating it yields CASRLRTRLNYGYTF.

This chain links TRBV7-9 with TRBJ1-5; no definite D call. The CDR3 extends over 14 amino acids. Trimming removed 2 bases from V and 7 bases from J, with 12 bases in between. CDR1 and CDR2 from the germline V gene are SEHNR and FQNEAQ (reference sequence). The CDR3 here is CASSLLDATQPQHF. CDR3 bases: TGTGCCAGCAGCTTATTGGATGCGACCCAGCCCCAGCATTTT. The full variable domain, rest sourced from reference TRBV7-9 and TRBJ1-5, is DTGVSQNPRHKITKRGQNVTFRCDPISEHNRLYWYRQTLGQGPEFLTYFQNEAQLEKSRLLSDRFSAERPKGSFSTLEIQRTEQGDSAMYLCASSLLDATQPQHFGDGTRLSIL.

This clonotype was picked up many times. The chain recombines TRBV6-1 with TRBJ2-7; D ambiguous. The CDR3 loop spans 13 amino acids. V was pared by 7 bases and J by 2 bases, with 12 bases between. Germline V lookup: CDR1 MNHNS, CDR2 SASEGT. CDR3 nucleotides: TGTGCCAGCATGTTGACCACCGCCTACGAGCAGTACTTC. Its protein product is CASMLTTAYEQYF.

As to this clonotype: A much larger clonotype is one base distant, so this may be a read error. CDR3 coding DNA: TGTGCCAGTAGTATGGTCAGGGCGATCGGGCAGCCCCAGCATTTT. Translated, it gives CASSMVRAIGQPQHF. This chain links TRBV19 with TRBJ1-5, with D possibly TRBD1 on 5 matching bases. Trimming removed 3 bases from V and 7 bases from J, with 16 bases in between. The germline V gene encodes CDR1 LNHDA and CDR2 SQIVND (reference sequence). The CDR3 sequence is 15 residues long.

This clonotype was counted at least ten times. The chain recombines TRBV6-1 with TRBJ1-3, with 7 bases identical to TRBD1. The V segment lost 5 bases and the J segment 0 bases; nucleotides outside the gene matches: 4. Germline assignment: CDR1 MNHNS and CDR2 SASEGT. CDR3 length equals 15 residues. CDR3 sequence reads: CASSTTGTSGNTIYF. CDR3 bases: TGTGCCAGCAGTACGACAGGGACCTCTGGAAACACCATATATTTT.

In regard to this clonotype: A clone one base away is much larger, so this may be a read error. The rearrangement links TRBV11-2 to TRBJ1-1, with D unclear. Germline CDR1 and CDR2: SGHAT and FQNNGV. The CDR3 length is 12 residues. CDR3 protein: CPSSPSPTGAFF. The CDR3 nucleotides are TGTCCCAGCAGCCCTTCACCTACGGGGGCTTTCTTT.

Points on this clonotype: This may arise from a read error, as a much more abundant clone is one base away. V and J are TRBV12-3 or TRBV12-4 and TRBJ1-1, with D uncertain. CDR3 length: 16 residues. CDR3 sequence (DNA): TGTGCCAACAGTTTTCTTATAGTGGGTGGGTCCACTGAAGCTTTCTTT. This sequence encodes CANSFLIVGGSTEAFF.

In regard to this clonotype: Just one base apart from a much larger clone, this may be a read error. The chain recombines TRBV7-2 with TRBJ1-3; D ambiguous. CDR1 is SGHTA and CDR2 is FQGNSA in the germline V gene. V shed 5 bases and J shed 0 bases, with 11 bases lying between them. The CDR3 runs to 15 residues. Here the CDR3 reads CASSDRHRSGNTIYF. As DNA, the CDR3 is TGTGCCAGCAGCGATAGACACCGCTCTGGAAACACCATATATTTT.

The DNA for the CDR3 is TGTGCCAGCGGCCCTAGCGGGGCATCCTACAATGAGCAGTTCTTC. Translation: CASGPSGASYNEQFF. The V call is TRBV6-1, the J call TRBJ2-1; 9 bases are shared with TRBD2. V lost 8 bases, J lost 1 base, and 6 bases stayed unmatched. Germline assignment: CDR1 MNHNS and CDR2 SASEGT. This CDR3 is 15 amino acids long.

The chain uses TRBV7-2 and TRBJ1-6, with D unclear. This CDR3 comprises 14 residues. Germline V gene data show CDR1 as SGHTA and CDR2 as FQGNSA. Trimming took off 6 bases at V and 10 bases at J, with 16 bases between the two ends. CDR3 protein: CASRPRSRFSPLHF. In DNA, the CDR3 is TGTGCCAGCAGACCCCGTTCTAGGTTCTCACCCCTCCACTTT.

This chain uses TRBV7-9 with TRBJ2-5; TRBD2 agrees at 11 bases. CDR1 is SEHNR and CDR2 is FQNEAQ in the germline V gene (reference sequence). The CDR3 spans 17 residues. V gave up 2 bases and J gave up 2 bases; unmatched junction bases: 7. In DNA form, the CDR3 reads TGTGCCAGCAGCTTACCCATACTAGCGGGAGTACAAGAGACCCAGTACTTC. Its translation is CASSLPILAGVQETQYF.

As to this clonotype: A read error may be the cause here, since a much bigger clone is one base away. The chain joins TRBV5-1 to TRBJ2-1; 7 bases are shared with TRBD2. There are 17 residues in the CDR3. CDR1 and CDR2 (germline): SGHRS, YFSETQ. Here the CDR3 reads CSSSLSQLAPAYNEQFF. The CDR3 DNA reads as TGCTCCAGCAGCTTGTCCCAACTAGCGCCAGCCTACAATGAGCAGTTCTTC.